Listed below are T cell receptor beta chains from one sample, sequenced in a study of T-cell memory formation after mild COVID-19. TCRdb redid the calling of the 5' RACE reads with MiXCR, one entry per CDR3 protein. The repertoire holds roughly 120,000 distinct CDR3 sequences, with around a sixth as singletons. Specimen: PBMCs or a T cell subset sorted from them (not recorded which). All receptors come from an adult woman who had mild COVID-19 (a few samples of this study predate the infection). Cell type and time point are not known. The CDR3 runs from the conserved cysteine through the conserved F or W.

v_call,j_call,cdr3_aa
TRBV21-1,TRBJ2-7,CARREGLSSYEQYF
TRBV5-1,TRBJ1-6,CASSLEHQGGSPLHF
TRBV4-3,TRBJ2-3,CASSQSLGLTDTQYF
TRBV20-1,TRBJ2-6,CSARRTGGSGANVLTF
TRBV7-2,TRBJ2-1,CASRRTSGGHNEQFF
TRBV29-1,TRBJ2-5,CSVAGTRGETQYF
TRBV20-1,TRBJ1-2,CSARLLDGYTF
TRBV6-5,TRBJ2-3,CASMEREGADTQYF
TRBV14,TRBJ2-3,CASSRGVEYTDTQYF
TRBV12-3/TRBV12-4,TRBJ2-7,CASSLGVGWPESYEQYF
TRBV10-3,TRBJ2-1,CAISESNTPGRRDEQFF
TRBV14,TRBJ2-2,CASSQDWYREGGELFF
TRBV11-3,TRBJ2-3,CASSLEGHGSTDTQYF
TRBV7-9,TRBJ2-3,CASSLVDGGTQYF
TRBV7-9,TRBJ2-6,CASSPWDSSANVLTF
TRBV12-3/TRBV12-4,TRBJ1-2,CASSLPGNYGYTF
TRBV29-1,TRBJ2-4,CSVAQGENIQYF
TRBV7-3,TRBJ2-2,CASSPLHTGELFF
TRBV20-1,TRBJ2-3,CSAIAYTDTQYF
TRBV4-1,TRBJ2-5,CASSRWGTVQETQYF
TRBV29-1,TRBJ2-2,CSVEGTETNTGELFF
TRBV20-1,TRBJ1-5,CSDTVRGRNQPQHF
TRBV4-2,TRBJ2-3,CASSWIGEATDTQYF
TRBV7-9,TRBJ1-2,CASSPSSITSDGYTF
TRBV12-3/TRBV12-4,TRBJ2-5,CASSFAAGETQYF
TRBV7-8,TRBJ1-1,CASSLMARTLPWAEAFF
TRBV7-8,TRBJ1-1,CASSLEYFVNTEAFF
TRBV15,TRBJ1-3,CATSRAPMSSGNTIYF
TRBV20-1,TRBJ2-5,CSATGLGGETQYF
TRBV12-3/TRBV12-4,TRBJ2-7,CASSLSGGAFYEQYF
TRBV5-1,TRBJ2-2,CASSLVGGNTGELFF
TRBV9,TRBJ2-5,CASSAFPAGAETQYF
TRBV30,TRBJ1-1,CAWRTSTAEAFF
TRBV11-1,TRBJ1-2,CATSLVGDLSYYGYTF
TRBV24-1,TRBJ1-1,CATSDPYRAEAFF